This passage covers 32 T cell receptor beta chains from one sample sequenced in a study of blood T cell repertoires in COVID-19. Clones were sequenced by immunoSEQ multiplex PCR, and TCRdb holds only the in-frame ones, with some missing. Of fewer than 150,000 clones detected, about 90% appear once; the ten largest clones hold 15% to 20%. The specimen was peripheral blood. All receptors derive from a woman aged 45 to 65 who had recovered from COVID-19.

The chain is built from TRBV5-6 and TRBJ1-6; 7 bases fit TRBD1. This CDR3 has 15 residues. CDR1 and CDR2 (germline): SGHDT, YYEEEE. Germline trimming cut 4 bases from V and 9 bases from J; bases unmatched to any gene: 10. DNA of the CDR3: TGTGCCAGCAGCAACCTCGACAGGGACTTTTCACCCCTCCACTTT. It encodes CASSNLDRDFSPLHF. Supplemented by reference TRBV5-6 and TRBJ1-6, the full variable domain reads DAGVTQSPTHLIKTRGQQVTLRCSPKSGHDTVSWYQQALGQGPQFIFQYYEEEERQRGNFPDRFSGHQFPNYSSELNVNALLLGDSALYLCASSNLDRDFSPLHFGNGTRLTVT.

The table lists this clone with a count of one. The chain uses TRBV7-8 and TRBJ2-7; no clear D gene. Germline V gives CDR1 SGHVS, CDR2 FQNEAQ. With 0 bases removed from V and 2 bases from J, the gap between germline ends came to 17 bases. The CDR3 sequence is 17 residues long. CDR3 in amino acids: CASSLAVKNLPAYEQYF. CDR3 bases: TGTGCCAGCAGCTTAGCGGTGAAGAATCTCCCAGCCTACGAGCAGTACTTC.

V usage is TRBV18 and J usage is TRBJ1-1; unclear D gene. Deletions cut 5 bases from V and 3 bases from J, with 10 bases between. The CDR3 totals 13 residues. CDR1 is KGHSH, CDR2 LQKENI, per germline. Here the CDR3 DNA reads TGTGCCAGCTCAAAGACCCGGGACACTGAAGCTTTCTTT. Translation gives CASSKTRDTEAFF.

The V call is TRBV30, the J call TRBJ2-2, with D unresolved. Germline CDR1 reads GTSNPN; CDR2 reads SVGIG (reference sequence). V was clipped by 8 bases and J by 1 base, with 14 bases between them. The CDR3 covers 14 residues. DNA for the CDR3: TGTGCCGGAACTTGGGCCGTGAACACCGGGGAGCTGTTTTTT. Encoded protein: CAGTWAVNTGELFF.

The rearrangement links TRBV2 to TRBJ1-5; 7 bases map to TRBD1. Germline V gene lookup returns CDR1 SNHLY and CDR2 FYNNEI. CDR3 length equals 13 residues. J gave up 5 bases and V 7 bases, and 5 bases lay outside the gene matches. The CDR3 loop is CASNLGQYQPQHF. As DNA, the CDR3 is TGTGCCAGCAATTTGGGACAGTATCAGCCCCAGCATTTT. Supplemented by reference TRBV2 and TRBJ1-5, the full variable domain reads EPEVTQTPSHQVTQMGQEVILRCVPISNHLYFYWYRQILGQKVEFLVSFYNNEISEKSEIFDDQFSVERPDGSNFTLKIRSTKLEDSAMYFCASNLGQYQPQHFGDGTRLSIL.

The gene calls are TRBV7-9 and TRBJ2-1; 9 nucleotides align to TRBD2. This CDR3 contains 15 residues. J gave up 10 bases and V 1 base, and 8 bases lay outside the gene matches. Per the germline V gene, CDR1 is SEHNR and CDR2 is FQNEAQ (reference sequence). The CDR3 DNA is TGTGCCAGCAGCTTAGGGCCTAGCGGGGTCAGCGAGCAGTTCTTC. It codes for CASSLGPSGVSEQFF.

The V call is TRBV5-5, the J call TRBJ2-7; 7 positions agree with TRBD1. The junction had 6 bases not matched to a gene; V was cut back by 3 bases and J by 3 bases. This CDR3 is 14 amino acids long. Germline V gene data show CDR1 as SGHKS and CDR2 as YYEKEE (reference sequence). CDR3 nucleotides: TGTGCCAGCAGCTACGCCGGGACAGTCTACGAGCAGTACTTC. It encodes CASSYAGTVYEQYF. The variable domain in full, completed from reference TRBV5-5 and TRBJ2-7, reads DAGVTQSPTHLIKTRGQQVTLRCSPISGHKSVSWYQQVLGQGPQFIFQYYEKEERGRGNFPDRFSARQFPNYSSELNVNALLLGDSALYLCASSYAGTVYEQYFGPGTRLTVT.

V is TRBV24-1 and J is TRBJ2-5; 12 bases agree with TRBD1. CDR3 length: 16 residues. J lost 5 bases, V lost 4 bases, and 7 bases had no gene match. Per germline, CDR1 KGHDR and CDR2 SFDVKD. In nucleotides, the CDR3 is TGTGCCACCAGTGACCCCGGGACAGGGGGCGGCGAGACCCAGTACTTC. Amino acids: CATSDPGTGGGETQYF.

The V call is TRBV7-8, the J call TRBJ2-5; 7 bases agree with TRBD2. CDR1 SGHVS and CDR2 FQNEAQ come from the germline V gene. The V and J ends lost 8 bases and 5 bases, in that order; junction bases with no gene match: 5. The length of the CDR3 is 12 residues. CDR3 sequence: CASSYGGETQYF. As DNA, the CDR3 is TGTGCCAGCTCCTACGGGGGGGAGACCCAGTACTTC.

The chain combines TRBV5-1 with TRBJ2-2, with TRBD2 as a possible D gene (5 bases). The germline CDR1 and CDR2 sequences are SGHRS and YFSETQ. V gave up 0 bases and J gave up 10 bases, with 10 bases separating them. This CDR3 has 13 amino acids. DNA for the CDR3: TGCGCCAGCAGCTTGGGAGGGCCAACGGAGCTGTTTTTT. It translates to CASSLGGPTELFF. Variable domain in full (rest from reference TRBV5-1 and TRBJ2-2): KAGVTQTPRYLIKTRGQQVTLSCSPISGHRSVSWYQQTPGQGLQFLFEYFSETQRNKGNFPGRFSGRQFSNSRSEMNVSTLELGDSALYLCASSLGGPTELFFGEGSRLTVL.

This chain connects TRBV4-1 to TRBJ2-1, with D perhaps matching TRBD1 (6 bases). Trimming stripped 7 bases from V and 0 bases from J, with 16 bases between. The CDR3 is 16 residues long. Germline V gene sequence: CDR1 MGHRA, CDR2 YSYEKL. The CDR3 here is CASTLTRGSSYNEQFF. The DNA for the CDR3 is TGCGCCAGCACCCTAACTAGGGGGAGCTCCTACAATGAGCAGTTCTTC.

This clone appeared once. The rearrangement links TRBV25-1 to TRBJ1-2, with 9 nucleotides matching TRBD1. This CDR3 has 16 amino acids. Germline V gene sequence: CDR1 MGHDK, CDR2 SYGVNS. V was pared by 4 bases and J by 8 bases, with 14 bases of the junction left unmatched. CDR3 nucleotides: TGTGCCAGCAGTGGAGGGACAGGGATATCCTTGGGGGGCTACACCTTC. Translation gives CASSGGTGISLGGYTF.

This rearrangement joins TRBV5-6 to TRBJ2-5; possible D gene TRBD2, 5 bases. Trimming removed 0 bases from V and 5 bases from J, with 8 bases in between. Germline V CDR1 and CDR2: SGHDT, YYEEEE. This CDR3 has 13 amino acids. This chain's CDR3 is CASSLVSDETQYF. For the CDR3, the DNA is TGTGCCAGCAGCTTGGTTAGCGATGAGACCCAGTACTTC.

The chain combines TRBV7-2 with TRBJ2-1; TRBD2 aligns across 8 bases. This CDR3 spans 17 amino acids. The junction had 7 bases not matched to a gene; V was cut back by 1 base and J by 2 bases. Germline-derived CDR1 and CDR2 are SGHTA and FQGNSA. DNA of the CDR3: TGTGCCAGCAGCTTAGGGGCCACTAGCGGAGCCTACAATGAGCAGTTCTTC. Its translation is CASSLGATSGAYNEQFF.

This clone showed up many times. V and J are TRBV19 and TRBJ2-3; 10 bases match TRBD2. The germline gives CDR1 LNHDA, CDR2 SQIVND (reference sequence). The CDR3 has 14 amino acids. The V segment lost 9 bases and the J segment 3 bases; nucleotides outside the gene matches: 6. The CDR3 region is CASERGGRTDTQYF. The CDR3 DNA is TGTGCCAGCGAGCGGGGGGGCCGTACAGATACGCAGTATTTT. The full variable domain, its missing parts supplied by reference TRBV19 and TRBJ2-3, is DGGITQSPKYLFRKEGQNVTLSCEQNLNHDAMYWYRQDPGQGLRLIYYSQIVNDFQKGDIAEGYSVSREKKESFPLTVTSAQKNPTAFYLCASERGGRTDTQYFGPGTRLTVL.

The CDR3 DNA follows: TGTGCCAGCACCGCCGGGACAGCGCAAGCTTTCTTT. This gives the protein CASTAGTAQAFF. The J gene is TRBJ1-1, the V gene TRBV19; 7 nucleotides match TRBD1. This CDR3 contains 12 residues. The trim removed 9 bases at V and 9 bases at J, leaving 10 bases unmatched. CDR1 and CDR2 (germline): LNHDA, SQIVND (reference sequence).

Worth noting for this clone: Other DNA sequences within the sample encode an identical CDR3. The V call is TRBV5-1, the J call TRBJ2-2; D might be TRBD1 (5 bases). V dropped 7 bases and J dropped 2 bases, with 12 bases sitting between them. This CDR3 comprises 14 residues. Germline CDR1 SGHRS, CDR2 YFSETQ. The CDR3 region has the DNA TGCGCCAGCTCCGGTCAGGGTAACACCGGGGAGCTGTTTTTT. Amino acids: CASSGQGNTGELFF. The full variable domain, rest sourced from reference TRBV5-1 and TRBJ2-2, is KAGVTQTPRYLIKTRGQQVTLSCSPISGHRSVSWYQQTPGQGLQFLFEYFSETQRNKGNFPGRFSGRQFSNSRSEMNVSTLELGDSALYLCASSGQGNTGELFFGEGSRLTVL.

This clone occurred once. This rearrangement joins TRBV7-2 to TRBJ2-1; 10 nucleotides agree with TRBD2. Trimming cost V 6 bases and J 8 bases; bases outside gene matches: 7. The CDR3 sequence is 14 residues long. The germline gives CDR1 SGHTA, CDR2 FQGNSA. The CDR3 spells CASRLLAGGHEQFF. CDR3 DNA: TGTGCCAGCAGGTTATTAGCGGGAGGCCATGAGCAGTTCTTC.

The chain joins TRBV18 to TRBJ2-6; possibly TRBD2 for D (5 bases). Trimming pared 2 bases from V and 1 base from J, leaving 15 bases between. Germline CDR1 KGHSH, CDR2 LQKENI. The CDR3 runs to 18 residues. This CDR3 reads CASSPAGNLLSGANVLTF. The CDR3 DNA follows: TGTGCCAGCTCACCAGCGGGTAATCTGTTGTCTGGGGCCAACGTCCTGACTTTC.

This clone was counted only a few times. The chain links TRBV11-2 to TRBJ2-3; D not resolved. The CDR3 is made up of 13 amino acids. V dropped 2 bases and J dropped 4 bases, with 7 bases sitting between them. Per the germline V gene, CDR1 is SGHAT and CDR2 is FQNNGV. The CDR3: CASSLNSPDTQYF. For the CDR3, the DNA is TGTGCCAGCAGCTTAAATAGCCCAGATACGCAGTATTTT.

This rearrangement joins TRBV7-3 to TRBJ2-1, with a tentative D call TRBD2 (6 bases). Germline values: CDR1 SGHTA, CDR2 FQGTGA. The CDR3 has 17 amino acids. Trimming removed 0 bases at V and 4 bases at J, with 16 bases between. The CDR3 reads CASSLTPTPGLYNEQFF. Written as DNA, the CDR3 is TGTGCCAGCAGCTTAACGCCAACACCGGGACTTTACAATGAGCAGTTCTTC.

The J gene is TRBJ1-2, the V gene TRBV11-3, with TRBD1 matching over 7 bases. V shed 3 bases, J shed 6 bases, and the junction held 1 base outside the gene matches. The CDR3 contains 12 residues. The germline CDR1 and CDR2 sequences are SGHNT and YENEEA. The CDR3, as DNA: TGTGCCAGCAGCTTGACAGGGAATGGCTACACCTTC. Amino acids: CASSLTGNGYTF.

This chain connects TRBV5-1 to TRBJ2-3; 12 positions agree with TRBD2. This CDR3 contains 16 residues. CDR1 SGHRS and CDR2 YFSETQ come from the germline V gene. The ends lost 4 bases at V and 0 bases at J; junction bases unmatched: 3. Written as DNA, the CDR3 is TGCGCCAGCAGCACTGGGACTAGCGGGAGCACAGATACGCAGTATTTT. Translation: CASSTGTSGSTDTQYF.

This chain joins TRBV24-1 and TRBJ2-3; tentatively, D is TRBD2 (5 bases). Germline values: CDR1 KGHDR, CDR2 SFDVKD. This CDR3 spans 15 amino acids. Between the trimmed V and J ends, which lost 0 bases and 5 bases, there was a span of 11 bases. CDR3 DNA sequence: TGTGCCACCAGTGATTTGCGAGGGATGGGAGATACGCAGTATTTT. Residues: CATSDLRGMGDTQYF.

The chain couples TRBV29-1 to TRBJ2-3; D is ambiguous. From germline, CDR1 is SQVTM and CDR2 ANQGSEA. The CDR3 consists of 10 residues. CDR3 region: CRAGTDTQYF. The CDR3 region has the DNA TGCAGGGCCGGCACAGATACGCAGTATTTT.

Concerning this clone itself: Other DNA sequences in this sample translate to the same CDR3. The chain couples TRBV7-9 to TRBJ2-3, with TRBD2 identical over 10 bases. The CDR3 loop spans 16 amino acids. V shed 2 bases and J 1 base; nucleotides not matched to a gene: 3. CDR1 is SEHNR and CDR2 is FQNEAQ in the germline V gene (reference sequence). The chain's CDR3 is CASSLLLAGGTDTQYF. CDR3 sequence (DNA): TGTGCCAGCAGCTTATTGCTAGCGGGGGGCACAGATACGCAGTATTTT. The whole variable domain, remainder taken from reference TRBV7-9 and TRBJ2-3, is DTGVSQNPRHKITKRGQNVTFRCDPISEHNRLYWYRQTLGQGPEFLTYFQNEAQLEKSRLLSDRFSAERPKGSFSTLEIQRTEQGDSAMYLCASSLLLAGGTDTQYFGPGTRLTVL.

The rearrangement uses TRBV6-5 and TRBJ2-3; 7 nucleotides agree with TRBD1. CDR3 size: 12 residues. Losses at the gene ends were 7 bases for V and 9 bases for J; bases not matched to a gene: 7. Germline loops: CDR1 MNHEY, CDR2 SVGAGI. CDR3 DNA sequence: TGTGCCAGCACTAACAGGGGTAGGACGCAGTATTTT. Encoded protein: CASTNRGRTQYF.

The V gene is TRBV9, the J gene TRBJ2-3; possibly TRBD2 for D (5 bases). V was pared by 4 bases and J by 0 bases, with 12 bases between. The CDR3 runs 15 residues. Germline CDR1 SGDLS, CDR2 YYNGEE. The CDR3 DNA reads TGTGCCAGCAGCTCAAGCGGAGCTAGCACAGATACGCAGTATTTT. Amino acid sequence: CASSSSGASTDTQYF.

This clone was detected once. Distinct nucleotide sequences in the sample also encode this CDR3. This sequence joins TRBV7-3 and TRBJ2-3; 7 nucleotides match TRBD1. V shed 3 bases, J shed 2 bases, and the junction held 2 bases outside the gene matches. CDR3 length equals 14 residues. Germline V gives CDR1 SGHTA, CDR2 FQGTGA. CDR3 residues: CASSFDRDTDTQYF. The CDR3 DNA sequence: TGTGCCAGCAGCTTTGACAGGGACACAGATACGCAGTATTTT.

This chain uses TRBV5-6 with TRBJ2-4; D is uncertain. Trimming removed 3 bases at V and 0 bases at J, with 10 bases between. The CDR3 is made up of 15 amino acids. Germline assignment: CDR1 SGHDT and CDR2 YYEEEE. CDR3 region: CASSSSALAKNIQYF. The DNA of the CDR3 is TGTGCCAGCAGCTCGTCCGCGCTAGCCAAAAACATTCAGTACTTC.

The chain employs TRBV7-8 and TRBJ1-5; possibly TRBD1 for D (5 bases). Germline-derived CDR1 and CDR2 are SGHVS and FQNEAQ. This CDR3 has 15 residues. Trimming left V 0 bases short and J 4 bases short, with 10 bases between. The CDR3 region is CASSLARQLNQPQHF. DNA of the CDR3: TGTGCCAGCAGCTTAGCGCGACAGTTAAATCAGCCCCAGCATTTT.

V and J are TRBV4-1 and TRBJ1-1, with TRBD1 matching 7 bases. J was trimmed by 5 bases and V by 0 bases; bases with no gene match: 9. Germline CDR1 and CDR2: MGHRA and YSYEKL. This CDR3 spans 16 amino acids. The CDR3 region has the DNA TGCGCCAGCAGCCAAGAGCTCGGGACAGTGTGGACTGAAGCTTTCTTT. Protein product: CASSQELGTVWTEAFF.